This TCR beta chain is drawn from a study of shared T cell receptors in the human thymus. Data came from immunoSEQ multiplex PCR; TCRdb stores just in-frame clones and leaves some out. The data contain 700,000 to 750,000 clones, 70% to 90% of them singletons. This CDR3 has 18 residues. The germline V gene encodes CDR1 MGHRA and CDR2 YSYEKL. V was clipped by 0 bases and J by 0 bases; unmatched bases: 9. These same data were also listed under a study on human thymus T cells. That study reports: Unrelated people showed highly overlapping thymic repertoires, related research reported.

The sequencing sample was made of thymocytes. J is TRBJ1-2 and V is TRBV4-1, with 8 bases identical to TRBD1. The sequence was obtained from a girl under three years old with a congenital heart defect. Written as DNA, the CDR3 is TGCGCCAGCAGCCAAGAGCACAGGGGGGCTCGTGCTAACTATGGCTACACCTTC. Translation gives CASSQEHRGARANYGYTF.